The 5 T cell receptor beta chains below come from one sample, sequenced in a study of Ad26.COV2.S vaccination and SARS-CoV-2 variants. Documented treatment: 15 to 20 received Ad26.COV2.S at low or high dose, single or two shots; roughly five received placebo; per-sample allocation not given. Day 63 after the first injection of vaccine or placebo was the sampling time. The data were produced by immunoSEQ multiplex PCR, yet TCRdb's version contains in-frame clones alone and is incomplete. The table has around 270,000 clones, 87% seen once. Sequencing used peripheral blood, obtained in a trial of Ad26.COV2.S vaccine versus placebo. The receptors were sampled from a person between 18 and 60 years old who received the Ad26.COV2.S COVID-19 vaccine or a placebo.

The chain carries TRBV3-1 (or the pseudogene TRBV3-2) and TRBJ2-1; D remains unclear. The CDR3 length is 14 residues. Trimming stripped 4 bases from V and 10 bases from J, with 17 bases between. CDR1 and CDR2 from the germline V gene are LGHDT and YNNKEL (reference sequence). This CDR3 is CASSLSPDVGEQFF. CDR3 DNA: TGTGCCAGCAGCCTTAGCCCCGATGTTGGGGAGCAGTTCTTC.

CDR3 in DNA: TGTGCCAGCAGCTCCGCCGGGACTAGCGACACCGGGGAGCTGTTTTTT. Protein: CASSSAGTSDTGELFF. The chain uses TRBV7-3 and TRBJ2-2, with 10 bases fitting TRBD2. Trimming cost V 4 bases and J 3 bases; bases outside gene matches: 5. The CDR3 loop spans 16 amino acids. The germline V gene has CDR1 SGHTA and CDR2 FQGTGA.

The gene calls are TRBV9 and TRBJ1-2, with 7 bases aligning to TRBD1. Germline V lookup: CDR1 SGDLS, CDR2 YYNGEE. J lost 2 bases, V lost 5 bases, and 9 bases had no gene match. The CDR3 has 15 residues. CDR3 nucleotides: TGTGCCAGCAGTCTAGGGCAGGGGGTAAACTATGGCTACACCTTC. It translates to CASSLGQGVNYGYTF.

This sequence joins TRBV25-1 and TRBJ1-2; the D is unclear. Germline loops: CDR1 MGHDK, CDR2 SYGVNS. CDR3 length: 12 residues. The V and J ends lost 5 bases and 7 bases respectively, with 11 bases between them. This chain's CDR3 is CASSKASGGYTF. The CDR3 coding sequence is TGTGCCAGCAGTAAGGCCAGCGGTGGCTACACCTTC.

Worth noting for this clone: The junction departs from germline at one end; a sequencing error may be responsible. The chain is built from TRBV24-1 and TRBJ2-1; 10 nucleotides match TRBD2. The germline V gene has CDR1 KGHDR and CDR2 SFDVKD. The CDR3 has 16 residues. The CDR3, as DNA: TGTGCCACAAGCAGGGCTAGCGGGAGTTTATACAATGGGCAGTTCTTC. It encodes CATSRASGSLYNGQFF.